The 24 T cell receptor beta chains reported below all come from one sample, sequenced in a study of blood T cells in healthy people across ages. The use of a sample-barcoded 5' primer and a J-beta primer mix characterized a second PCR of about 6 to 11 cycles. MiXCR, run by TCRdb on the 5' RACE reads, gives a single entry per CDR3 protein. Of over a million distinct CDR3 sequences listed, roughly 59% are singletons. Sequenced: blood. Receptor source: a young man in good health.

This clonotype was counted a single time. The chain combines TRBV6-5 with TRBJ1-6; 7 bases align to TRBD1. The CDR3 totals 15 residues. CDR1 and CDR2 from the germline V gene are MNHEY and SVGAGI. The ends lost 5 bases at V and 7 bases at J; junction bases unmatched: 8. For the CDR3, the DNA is TGTGCCAGCAGTAACCGGGACAGTGGAAATTCACCCCTCCACTTT. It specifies CASSNRDSGNSPLHF.

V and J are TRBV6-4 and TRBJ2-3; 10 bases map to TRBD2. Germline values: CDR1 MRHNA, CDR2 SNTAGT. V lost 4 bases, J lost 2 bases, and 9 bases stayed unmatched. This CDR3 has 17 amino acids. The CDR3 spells CASSGIAGGEDTDTQYF. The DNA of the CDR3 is TGTGCCAGCAGTGGGATAGCGGGGGGAGAGGACACAGATACGCAGTATTTT.

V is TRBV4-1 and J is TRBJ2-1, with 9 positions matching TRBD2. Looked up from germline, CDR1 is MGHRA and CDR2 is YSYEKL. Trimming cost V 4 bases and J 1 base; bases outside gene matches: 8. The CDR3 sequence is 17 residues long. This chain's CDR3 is CASSPKLSGRSYNEQFF. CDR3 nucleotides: TGCGCCAGCAGCCCTAAACTTAGCGGGAGATCCTACAATGAGCAGTTCTTC.

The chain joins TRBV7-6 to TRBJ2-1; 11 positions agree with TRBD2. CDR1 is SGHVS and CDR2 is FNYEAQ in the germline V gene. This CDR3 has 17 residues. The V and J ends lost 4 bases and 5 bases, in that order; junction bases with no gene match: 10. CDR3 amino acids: CASSSSSGGLSDNEQFF. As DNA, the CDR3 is TGTGCCAGCAGCTCTTCTAGCGGGGGGCTCTCGGACAATGAGCAGTTCTTC.

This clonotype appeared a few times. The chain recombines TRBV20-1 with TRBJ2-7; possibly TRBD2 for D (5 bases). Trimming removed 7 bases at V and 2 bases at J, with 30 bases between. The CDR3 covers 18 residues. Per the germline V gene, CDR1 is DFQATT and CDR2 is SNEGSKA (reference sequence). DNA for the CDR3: TGCAGTGGTAGCCAACCGGGAAACCTCGCCAAACTGACCTACGAGCAGTACTTC. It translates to CSGSQPGNLAKLTYEQYF.

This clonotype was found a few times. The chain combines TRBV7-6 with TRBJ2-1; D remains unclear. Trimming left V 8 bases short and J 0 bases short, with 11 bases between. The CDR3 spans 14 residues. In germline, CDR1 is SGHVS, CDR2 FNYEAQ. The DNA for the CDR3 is TGTGCCAGCGAGCCGTTGCCCTCCTACAATGAGCAGTTCTTC. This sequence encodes CASEPLPSYNEQFF.

The CDR3 nucleotides are TGTGCCAGCACTCGGTTGGGGAGTGGGACCCAGTACTTC. This gives the protein CASTRLGSGTQYF. V and J are TRBV6-5 and TRBJ2-5; a weak D match, TRBD2 (5 bases). There are 13 residues in the CDR3. Trimming cost V 7 bases and J 7 bases, with 16 bases left between them. Germline V CDR1 and CDR2: MNHEY, SVGAGI.

The CDR3 spells CASRTAITDTQYF. CDR3 in DNA: TGTGCCAGCCGGACGGCCATCACAGATACGCAGTATTTT. The gene calls are TRBV6-1 and TRBJ2-3; D unresolved. V was clipped by 8 bases and J by 2 bases, with 11 bases between them. Looked up from germline, CDR1 is MNHNS and CDR2 is SASEGT. The CDR3 has 13 amino acids.

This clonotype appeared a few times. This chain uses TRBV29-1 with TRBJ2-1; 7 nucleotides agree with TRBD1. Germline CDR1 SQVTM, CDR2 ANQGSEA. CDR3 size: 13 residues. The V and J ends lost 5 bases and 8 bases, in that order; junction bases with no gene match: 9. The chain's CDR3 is CSVNRDRDDEQFF. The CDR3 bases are TGCAGCGTTAACCGAGACAGGGATGATGAGCAGTTCTTC.

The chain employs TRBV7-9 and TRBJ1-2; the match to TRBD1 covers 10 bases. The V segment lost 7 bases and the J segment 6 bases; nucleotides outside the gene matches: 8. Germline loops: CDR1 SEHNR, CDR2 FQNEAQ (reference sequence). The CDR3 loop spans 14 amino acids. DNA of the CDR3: TGTGCCAGCACTCCAGACAGGGGGCTCCATGGCTACACCTTC. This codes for CASTPDRGLHGYTF.

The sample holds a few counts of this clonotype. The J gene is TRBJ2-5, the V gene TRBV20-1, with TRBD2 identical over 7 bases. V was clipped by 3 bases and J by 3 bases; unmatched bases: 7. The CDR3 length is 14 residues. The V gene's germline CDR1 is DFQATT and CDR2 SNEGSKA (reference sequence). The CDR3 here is CSASKPGTKETQYF. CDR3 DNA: TGCAGTGCTAGTAAGCCAGGGACTAAAGAGACCCAGTACTTC.

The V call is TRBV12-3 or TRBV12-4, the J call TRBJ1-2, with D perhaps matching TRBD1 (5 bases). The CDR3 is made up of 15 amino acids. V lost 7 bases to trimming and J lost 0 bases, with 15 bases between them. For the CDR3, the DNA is TGTGCCAGCACCAACGGGGCAGGCACTAACTATGGCTACACCTTC. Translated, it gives CASTNGAGTNYGYTF.

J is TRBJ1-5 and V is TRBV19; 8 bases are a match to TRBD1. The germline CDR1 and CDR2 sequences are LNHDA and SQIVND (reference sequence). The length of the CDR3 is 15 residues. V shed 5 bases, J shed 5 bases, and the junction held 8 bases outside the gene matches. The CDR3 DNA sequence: TGTGCCAGTAGTCCACCCGGGACAGGATATCAGCCCCAGCATTTT. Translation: CASSPPGTGYQPQHF.

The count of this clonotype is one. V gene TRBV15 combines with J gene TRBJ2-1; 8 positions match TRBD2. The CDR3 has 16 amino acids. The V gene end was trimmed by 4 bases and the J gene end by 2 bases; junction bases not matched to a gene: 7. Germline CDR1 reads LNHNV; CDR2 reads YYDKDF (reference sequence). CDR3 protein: CATSKSAGEAYNEQFF. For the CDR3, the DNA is TGTGCCACCAGCAAATCAGCGGGAGAGGCCTACAATGAGCAGTTCTTC.

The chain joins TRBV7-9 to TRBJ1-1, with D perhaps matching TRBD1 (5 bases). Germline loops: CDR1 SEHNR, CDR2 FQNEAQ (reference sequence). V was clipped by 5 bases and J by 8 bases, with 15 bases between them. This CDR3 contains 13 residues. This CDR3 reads CASSTLGGAEAFF. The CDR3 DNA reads TGTGCCAGCAGCACACTAGGTGGGGCAGAAGCTTTCTTT.

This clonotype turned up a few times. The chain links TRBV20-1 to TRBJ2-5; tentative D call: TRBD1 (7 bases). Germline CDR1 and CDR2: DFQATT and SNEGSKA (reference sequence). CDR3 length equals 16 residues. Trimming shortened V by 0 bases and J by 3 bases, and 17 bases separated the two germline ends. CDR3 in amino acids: CSARDRVRGAEETQYF. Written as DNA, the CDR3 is TGCAGTGCTAGAGATCGTGTCAGGGGGGCCGAAGAGACCCAGTACTTC.

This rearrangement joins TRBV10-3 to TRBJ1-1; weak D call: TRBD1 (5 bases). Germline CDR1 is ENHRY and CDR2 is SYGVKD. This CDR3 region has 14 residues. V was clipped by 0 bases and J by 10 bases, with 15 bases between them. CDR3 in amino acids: CAISESAGEGGAFF. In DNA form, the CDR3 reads TGTGCCATCAGTGAGTCCGCGGGGGAGGGTGGAGCTTTCTTT.

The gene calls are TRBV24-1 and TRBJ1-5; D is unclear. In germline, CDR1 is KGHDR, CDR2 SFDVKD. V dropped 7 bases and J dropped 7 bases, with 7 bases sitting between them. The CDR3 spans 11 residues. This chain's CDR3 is CATRVGQPQHF. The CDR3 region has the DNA TGTGCCACCAGGGTGGGGCAGCCCCAGCATTTT.

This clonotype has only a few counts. The DNA of the CDR3 is TGCAGTGCCACAAGTTTAGCATACGAGCAGTACTTC. This translates into CSATSLAYEQYF. This rearrangement joins TRBV20-1 to TRBJ2-7; D is uncertain. Germline V CDR1 and CDR2: DFQATT, SNEGSKA (reference sequence). V was pared by 6 bases and J by 4 bases, with 13 bases between. The CDR3 is made up of 12 amino acids.

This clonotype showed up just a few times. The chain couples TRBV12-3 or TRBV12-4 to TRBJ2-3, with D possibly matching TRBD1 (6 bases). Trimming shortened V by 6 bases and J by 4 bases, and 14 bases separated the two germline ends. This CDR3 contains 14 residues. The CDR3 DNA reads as TGTGCCAGCAGGCGCGCCGCAGGGGCAGATACGCAGTATTTT. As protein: CASRRAAGADTQYF.

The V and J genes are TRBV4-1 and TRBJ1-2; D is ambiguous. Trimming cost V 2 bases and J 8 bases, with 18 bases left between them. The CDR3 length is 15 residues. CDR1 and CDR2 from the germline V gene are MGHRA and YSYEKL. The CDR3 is CASSQSPGLTGGYTF. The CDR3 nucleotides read TGCGCCAGCAGCCAATCCCCCGGCCTTACGGGGGGCTACACCTTC.

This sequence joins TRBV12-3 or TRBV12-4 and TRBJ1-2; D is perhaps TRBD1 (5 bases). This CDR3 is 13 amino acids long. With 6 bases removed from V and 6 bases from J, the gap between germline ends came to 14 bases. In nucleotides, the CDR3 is TGTGCCAGCAGACCCTACGGGACCAATGGCTACACCTTC. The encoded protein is CASRPYGTNGYTF.

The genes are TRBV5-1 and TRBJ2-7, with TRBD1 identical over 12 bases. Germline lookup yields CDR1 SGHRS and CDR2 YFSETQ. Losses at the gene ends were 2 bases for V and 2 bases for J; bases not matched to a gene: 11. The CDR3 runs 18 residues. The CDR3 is CASSLTGTGGYEAYEQYF. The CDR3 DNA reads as TGCGCCAGCAGCTTAACCGGGACAGGGGGCTATGAAGCCTACGAGCAGTACTTC.

The CDR3 DNA is TGTGCCAGCTCACCTAGTGGCAGGGGACCTCGGGACGAGCAGTACTTC. Its protein is CASSPSGRGPRDEQYF. V usage is TRBV18 and J usage is TRBJ2-7; maybe TRBD1 (6 bases). The CDR3 is 16 amino acids. Germline V CDR1 and CDR2: KGHSH, LQKENI. V lost 3 bases and J lost 5, with 20 bases in between.